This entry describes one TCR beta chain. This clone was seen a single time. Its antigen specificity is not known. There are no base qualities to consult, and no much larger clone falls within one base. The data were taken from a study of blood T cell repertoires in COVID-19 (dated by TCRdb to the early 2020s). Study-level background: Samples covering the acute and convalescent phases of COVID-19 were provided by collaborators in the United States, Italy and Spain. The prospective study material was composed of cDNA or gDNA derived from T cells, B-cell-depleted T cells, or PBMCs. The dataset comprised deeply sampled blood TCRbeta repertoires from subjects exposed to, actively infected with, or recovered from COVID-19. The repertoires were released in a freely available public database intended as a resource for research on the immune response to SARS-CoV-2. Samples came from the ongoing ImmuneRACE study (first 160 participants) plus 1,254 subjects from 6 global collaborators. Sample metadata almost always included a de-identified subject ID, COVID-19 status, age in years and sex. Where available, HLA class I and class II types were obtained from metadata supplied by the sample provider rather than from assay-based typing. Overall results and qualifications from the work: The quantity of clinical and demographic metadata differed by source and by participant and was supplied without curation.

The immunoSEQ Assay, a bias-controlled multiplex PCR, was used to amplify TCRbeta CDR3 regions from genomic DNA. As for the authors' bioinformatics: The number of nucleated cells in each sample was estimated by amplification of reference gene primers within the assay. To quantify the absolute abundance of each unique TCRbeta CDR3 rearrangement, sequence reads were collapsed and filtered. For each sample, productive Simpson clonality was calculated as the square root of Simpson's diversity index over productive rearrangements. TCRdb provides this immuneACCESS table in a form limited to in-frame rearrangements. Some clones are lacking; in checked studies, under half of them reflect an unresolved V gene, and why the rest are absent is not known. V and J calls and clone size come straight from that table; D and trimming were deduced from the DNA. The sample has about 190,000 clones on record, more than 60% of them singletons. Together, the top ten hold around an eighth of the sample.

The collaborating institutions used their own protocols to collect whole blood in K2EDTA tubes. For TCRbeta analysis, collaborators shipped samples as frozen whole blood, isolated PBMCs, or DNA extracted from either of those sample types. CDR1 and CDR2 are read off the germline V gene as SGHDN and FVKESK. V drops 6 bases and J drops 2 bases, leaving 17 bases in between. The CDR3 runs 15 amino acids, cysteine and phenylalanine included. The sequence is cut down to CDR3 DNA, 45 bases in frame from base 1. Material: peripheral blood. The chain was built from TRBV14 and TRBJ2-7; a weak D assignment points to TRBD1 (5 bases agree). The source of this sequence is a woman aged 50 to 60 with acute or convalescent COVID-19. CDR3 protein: CASSPTGEYPYEQYF. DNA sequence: TGTGCCAGCAGTCCAACAGGCGAATACCCCTACGAGCAGTACTTC.